The rows below give T cell receptor beta chains drawn from one sample of a study of T cells after yellow fever vaccination. MiXCR was run by TCRdb on the 5' RACE reads, yielding one entry per CDR3 protein. This sample yields roughly 4,500 distinct CDR3 sequences, of which 7.6% are seen a single time; roughly 1.4% belongs to the top ten. The sequenced sample was PBMCs, either bulk or a sorted T-cell subset (CD4+, CD8+, memory, or dextramer-sorted; not recorded which), obtained 15 days after the yellow fever booster vaccination. These receptors all stem from a man aged 25-45 years who received the YFV17D yellow fever vaccine. CDR3s include the opening cysteine and the closing phenylalanine or tryptophan.

j_gene: TRBJ2-7; v_gene: TRBV4-2; CDR3aa: CASSQDHAAGAEQYF
j_gene: TRBJ2-2; v_gene: TRBV5-1; CDR3aa: CASSPPSGTGELFF
j_gene: TRBJ2-7; v_gene: TRBV7-8; CDR3aa: CASSFRGDEQYF
j_gene: TRBJ1-6; v_gene: TRBV25-1; CDR3aa: CASSEWTGTGDIHF
j_gene: TRBJ2-7; v_gene: TRBV5-5; CDR3aa: CASSFGGFPYEQYF
j_gene: TRBJ2-5; v_gene: TRBV7-7; CDR3aa: CASSQTRVETQYF
j_gene: TRBJ2-1; v_gene: TRBV11-1; CDR3aa: CASSLGQLNEQFF
j_gene: TRBJ2-1; v_gene: TRBV3-1; CDR3aa: CASSHDRRDEQFF
j_gene: TRBJ2-3; v_gene: TRBV4-3; CDR3aa: CASSQDRLRDPLSTDTQYF
j_gene: TRBJ2-3; v_gene: TRBV7-6; CDR3aa: CASRSYTDTQYF
j_gene: TRBJ1-6; v_gene: TRBV5-1; CDR3aa: CASSPARNNSPLHF
j_gene: TRBJ2-7; v_gene: TRBV25-1; CDR3aa: CASSAGSYEQYF
j_gene: TRBJ2-3; v_gene: TRBV12-3/TRBV12-4; CDR3aa: CASSLVAGESDTQYF
j_gene: TRBJ2-1; v_gene: TRBV27; CDR3aa: CASSPKTSPREFF
j_gene: TRBJ2-1; v_gene: TRBV15; CDR3aa: CATSRLSGGTSGSYNEQFF
j_gene: TRBJ1-5; v_gene: TRBV20-1; CDR3aa: CSVGTGRMYSNQPQHF
j_gene: TRBJ2-6; v_gene: TRBV12-3/TRBV12-4; CDR3aa: CASSLTVLSSGANVLTF